The entry below gives a single T cell receptor beta chain sequence along with its context. Its antigen is undetermined. Cells were stimulated with CMV-infected fibroblast lysates at around 9.1 ug/mL. CD40L-negative CD69-negative CD45RO-high memory CD4+ T cells were sorted as populations depleted of antigen-responding cells. Sequencing used immunoSEQ version 4 in survey mode. TCRdb's table, derived via immunoSEQ multiplex PCR, lists solely in-frame clones and lacks some. Of 37,000 or so clones in the sample, approximately 80% are singletons; the top ten hold less than 2%. This specimen belongs to a study of persistence of HIV-infected CD4 T cells. The study, taken as a whole, reports: Proviral oligoclonality tracked with TCR oligoclonality within the same sorted cells.

The V end was cut by 5 bases, the J end by 4 bases, with 11 bases between. This CDR3 is 14 amino acids long. From germline, CDR1 is SGHVS and CDR2 FNYEAQ. The origin of this receptor is an adult man with HIV who was CMV-seropositive. Specimen: CD4+ T cells sorted from PBMCs after 18-hour stimulation, collected from a patient who received antiretroviral therapy. The chain couples TRBV7-6 to TRBJ1-4, with a possible D match to TRBD1 (5 bases). As DNA, the CDR3 is TGTGCCAGCAGCCTGCAGGGTTTTAATGAAAAACTGTTTTTT. This gives the protein CASSLQGFNEKLFF.